These 4 T cell receptor beta chains share one sample of origin, sequenced in a study of cytomegalovirus exposure and HLA in healthy donors (dated by TCRdb to the late 2010s). The protocol used for the library was the immunoSEQ multiplex PCR assay. For the multiplex PCR, a mixture combining 60 forward primers for TCR Vbeta segments and 13 reverse primers for TCR Jbeta segments was used. Sourced from immuneACCESS, this table was stored by TCRdb with only in-frame sequences that have V and J called. A share of the clones is absent; for the studies checked, an unresolved V gene accounts for under half, and the remainder has no known explanation. Across this sample there are approximately 150,000 clones, with approximately 80% seen only once. Around 3% of the sample is taken by the ten largest. The sample comprised PBMCs. These receptors came from a male donor in good health and CMV-seronegative.

V is TRBV7-9 and J is TRBJ1-5, with 8 bases lining up with TRBD1. The V segment lost 5 bases and the J segment 3 bases; nucleotides outside the gene matches: 6. This CDR3 spans 15 amino acids. Germline assignment: CDR1 SEHNR and CDR2 FQNEAQ (reference sequence). DNA of the CDR3: TGTGCCAGCAGCGGTACGGACAGGGCCAATCAGCCCCAGCATTTT. It specifies CASSGTDRANQPQHF.

The V and J genes are TRBV7-7 and TRBJ2-1; 10 bases agree with TRBD2. CDR3 length: 16 amino acids. V was clipped by 6 bases and J by 8 bases; unmatched bases: 13. Germline CDR1 reads SSHAT; CDR2 reads FNYEAQ (reference sequence). The CDR3 spells CASSLRAGGSNDEQFF. CDR3 coding DNA: TGTGCCAGCAGTTTACGAGCGGGAGGGAGCAATGATGAGCAGTTCTTC.

This clone was counted once. The CDR3 DNA sequence: TGCGCCAGCAGCTTGGCCGGGACAGGGGGCCCTAATAACTATGGCTACACCTTC. Its translation: CASSLAGTGGPNNYGYTF. This rearrangement joins TRBV5-1 to TRBJ1-2; 12 positions agree with TRBD1. Germline V gene sequence: CDR1 SGHRS, CDR2 YFSETQ. The length of the CDR3 is 18 residues. Germline trimming cut 0 bases from V and 1 base from J; bases unmatched to any gene: 7.

The CDR3 DNA follows: TGTGCCAGCAGCTTGAGGCAGGTTAATTCACCCCTCCACTTT. It specifies CASSLRQVNSPLHF. The chain uses TRBV5-6 and TRBJ1-6; no firm D call. This CDR3 comprises 14 residues. In germline, CDR1 is SGHDT, CDR2 YYEEEE. Between the trimmed V and J ends, which lost 1 base and 6 bases, there was a span of 8 bases.